What follows are 12 T cell receptor beta chains derived from one specimen sequenced in a study of T cell responses to AZD1222 COVID-19 vaccine. Some clones are missing from TCRdb's copy, which holds only in-frame ones; the method was immunoSEQ multiplex PCR. The repertoire holds about 42,000 clones, about 87% seen once, with around a quarter in the top ten. The input for sequencing was peripheral blood, taken 28 days after the second AZD1222 dose. These receptors came from an adult who received the AZD1222 COVID-19 vaccine.

V is TRBV19 and J is TRBJ1-1; the D gene is possibly TRBD1 (5 bases). Per the germline V gene, CDR1 is LNHDA and CDR2 is SQIVND (reference sequence). Trimming took off 4 bases at V and 1 base at J, with 13 bases between the two ends. This CDR3 region has 15 residues. The CDR3 here is CASSTGGEGNTEAFF. CDR3 nucleotide sequence: TGTGCCAGTAGTACCGGGGGGGAAGGGAACACTGAAGCTTTCTTT.

The count of this clone is one. The chain recombines TRBV18 with TRBJ2-7; no reliable D call. CDR3 length equals 12 residues. Trimming took off 2 bases at V and 3 bases at J, with 5 bases between the two ends. CDR1 is KGHSH and CDR2 is LQKENI in the germline V gene. Here the CDR3 reads CASSPSLYEQYF. The DNA for the CDR3 is TGTGCCAGCTCACCATCTCTCTACGAGCAGTACTTC.

This clone was observed once. The genes are TRBV9 and TRBJ2-7; D may correspond to TRBD1 or TRBD2 (5 bases each). V gave up 0 bases and J gave up 3 bases, with 10 bases separating them. Germline CDR1 is SGDLS and CDR2 is YYNGEE. The CDR3 sequence is 14 residues long. In DNA form, the CDR3 reads TGTGCCAGCAGCGTAGCTGAGGGGATCTACGAGCAGTACTTC. Encoded protein: CASSVAEGIYEQYF.

The rearrangement uses TRBV19 and TRBJ2-7, with TRBD1 matching 7 bases. CDR3 length: 15 amino acids. Germline trimming cut 5 bases from V and 4 bases from J; bases unmatched to any gene: 11. Germline CDR1 reads LNHDA; CDR2 reads SQIVND (reference sequence). The CDR3 spells CASSPERQGDYEQYF. In DNA, the CDR3 is TGTGCCAGTAGTCCCGAAAGACAGGGCGATTACGAGCAGTACTTC.

The table lists this clone with a count of one. The chain has TRBV19 and TRBJ1-5; D might be TRBD1 (6 bases). The V end was cut by 5 bases, the J end by 1 base, with 18 bases between. CDR1 and CDR2 (germline): LNHDA, SQIVND (reference sequence). The CDR3 loop spans 17 amino acids. CDR3: CASSPTGSGDSNQPQHF. CDR3 in DNA: TGTGCCAGTAGTCCCACAGGGTCCGGGGACAGCAATCAGCCCCAGCATTTT.

The sample holds a few counts of this clone. The CDR3 spells CASRRPGANVLTF. CDR3 nucleotide sequence: TGTGCCAGCAGGAGACCTGGGGCCAACGTCCTGACTTTC. V is TRBV21-1 and J is TRBJ2-6. TRBV21-1 is a listed pseudogene. The CDR3 contains 13 residues.

This chain joins TRBV5-1 and TRBJ1-6; D possibly corresponds to TRBD1 (6 bases). The CDR3 extends over 16 amino acids. The V and J ends lost 4 bases and 0 bases respectively, with 11 bases between them. Germline CDR1 SGHRS, CDR2 YFSETQ. CDR3 coding DNA: TGCGCCAGCAGCCCTGGACAGAGCTCCTATAATTCACCCCTCCACTTT. As protein: CASSPGQSSYNSPLHF.

This clone was counted a single time. This chain links TRBV18 with TRBJ2-2, with D perhaps TRBD2 (6 bases). Trimming removed 2 bases at V and 3 bases at J, with 10 bases between. Looked up from germline, CDR1 is KGHSH and CDR2 is LQKENI. This CDR3 has 15 residues. The CDR3 region has the DNA TGTGCCAGCTCACCAGGGGGGACCTACACCGGGGAGCTGTTTTTT. This translates into CASSPGGTYTGELFF. Using reference TRBV18 and TRBJ2-2 for the parts outside the CDR3, the full variable domain is NAGVMQNPRHLVRRRGQEARLRCSPMKGHSHVYWYRQLPEEGLKFMVYLQKENIIDESGMPKERFSAEFPKEGPSILRIQQVVRGDSAAYFCASSPGGTYTGELFFGEGSRLTVL.

The rearrangement uses TRBV7-9 and TRBJ1-1; TRBD1 matches at 8 bases. Germline V gene lookup returns CDR1 SEHNR and CDR2 FQNEAQ (reference sequence). With 5 bases clipped from V and 5 bases from J, the junction kept 10 bases outside the gene matches. CDR3 length: 15 amino acids. Here the CDR3 DNA reads TGTGCCAGCAGCCTCAGTGGACAGGGATGGACTGAAGCTTTCTTT. Its protein product is CASSLSGQGWTEAFF. The variable domain in full, completed from reference TRBV7-9 and TRBJ1-1, reads DTGVSQNPRHKITKRGQNVTFRCDPISEHNRLYWYRQTLGQGPEFLTYFQNEAQLEKSRLLSDRFSAERPKGSFSTLEIQRTEQGDSAMYLCASSLSGQGWTEAFFGQGTRLTVV.

V is TRBV13 and J is TRBJ2-3; no clear D. The germline V and J ends were trimmed by 1 base and 6 bases, with 5 bases remaining between them. There are 12 residues in the CDR3. Germline assignment: CDR1 PRHDT and CDR2 FYEKMQ (reference sequence). The CDR3 spells CASSLAGDTQYF. In DNA, the CDR3 is TGTGCCAGCAGCTTAGCCGGGGATACGCAGTATTTT.

This rearrangement joins TRBV11-1 to TRBJ1-5; D unclear. The CDR3 has 13 amino acids. Trimming cost V 4 bases and J 5 bases, with 9 bases left between them. CDR1 SGHAT and CDR2 FQDESV come from the germline V gene (reference sequence). The CDR3 bases are TGTGCCAGCAGCTCTTCGCCATATCAGCCCCAGCATTTT. This gives the protein CASSSSPYQPQHF.

This clone was recorded once. The chain carries TRBV5-1 and TRBJ1-2, with TRBD1 as a possible D gene (5 bases). The CDR3 consists of 15 residues. Germline lookup yields CDR1 SGHRS and CDR2 YFSETQ. V was shortened by 0 bases and J by 4 bases, with 13 bases between the two germline ends. The CDR3 DNA reads TGCGCCAGCAGCTTGGACGAGGGGCGCGCCTATGGCTACACCTTC. This translates into CASSLDEGRAYGYTF. Based on the CDR3 plus reference TRBV5-1 and TRBJ1-2, the full variable domain is KAGVTQTPRYLIKTRGQQVTLSCSPISGHRSVSWYQQTPGQGLQFLFEYFSETQRNKGNFPGRFSGRQFSNSRSEMNVSTLELGDSALYLCASSLDEGRAYGYTFGSGTRLTVV.